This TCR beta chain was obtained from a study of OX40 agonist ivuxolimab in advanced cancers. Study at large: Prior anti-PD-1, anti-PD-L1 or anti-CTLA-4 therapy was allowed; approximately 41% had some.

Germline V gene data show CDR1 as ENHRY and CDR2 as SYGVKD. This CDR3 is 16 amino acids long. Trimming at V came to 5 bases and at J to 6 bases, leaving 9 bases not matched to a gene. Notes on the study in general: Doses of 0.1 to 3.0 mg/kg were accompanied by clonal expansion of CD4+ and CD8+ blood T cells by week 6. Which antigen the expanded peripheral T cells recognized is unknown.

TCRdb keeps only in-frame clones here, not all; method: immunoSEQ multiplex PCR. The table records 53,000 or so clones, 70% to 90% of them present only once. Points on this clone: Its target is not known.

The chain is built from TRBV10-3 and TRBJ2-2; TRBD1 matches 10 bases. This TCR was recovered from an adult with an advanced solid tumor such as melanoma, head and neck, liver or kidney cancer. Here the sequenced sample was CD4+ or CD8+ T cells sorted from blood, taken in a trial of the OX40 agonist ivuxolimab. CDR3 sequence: CAISPGQGKSSGELFF. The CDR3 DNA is TGTGCCATCAGTCCGGGACAGGGGAAGAGTTCCGGGGAGCTGTTTTTT.